The clone carrying this TCR beta chain occurred a few times. Its antigen remains unidentified. Amplification used 60 Vbeta primers and 13 Jbeta primers. Using immunoSEQ multiplex PCR, the repertoire was profiled, and TCRdb retains in-frame clones only, with some absent. The sample consists of approximately 90,000 clones, 60% to 80% of them appearing once. The data stem from a study of cytomegalovirus exposure and HLA in healthy donors. Study conclusions and caveats: A previous analysis found most TCR beta V segments productive roughly 87% or roughly 30% of the time. It was reportedly the case that the classifier diagnosed cytomegalovirus status with high specificity and sensitivity. The CMV antigen specificity of a few CMV-associated chains was confirmed through in vitro analysis.

Sequenced material: PBMCs. The clonotype was recovered from a boy aged 10-17 years in good health and CMV-seronegative.

In nucleotides, the CDR3 is TGTGCCAGCAGCTCCACAGGGGGTTATGGCTACACCTTC. This codes for CASSSTGGYGYTF. The chain couples TRBV5-4 to TRBJ1-2, with TRBD1 identical over 8 bases. The CDR3 sequence is 13 residues long. CDR1 is SGHNT, CDR2 YYREEE, per germline (reference sequence). J lost 5 bases, V lost 3 bases, and 3 bases had no gene match.